The 10 T cell receptor beta chains listed next were all sequenced from one sample in a study of post-analysis software for immune sequencing data (dated by TCRdb to between 2015 and 2017). Library prep was done by PCR. For sequencing, an Illumina HiSeq 2500 was employed. To reduce PCR and sequencing biases, unique molecular identifiers were incorporated into the TCR beta cDNA libraries. TCRdb reprocessed the public reads (quality trimming at Q25 with fastp, clone calling with MiXCR) and kept in-frame beta chains. Every entry covers one CDR3 protein and lists the most common genes and DNA from its rows. Across this sample there are a few hundred thousand distinct CDR3 sequences, with 35% to 45% seen only once. The top ten hold 6% to 9% of the sample. What the work shows at the level of the full study, not this receptor alone: Patients showed significantly higher frequencies than controls for a few TRBV segments, among them TRBV5-6, TRBV5-1 and TRBV20-1.

No antigen has been assigned to these receptors. The specimen was blood. These TCRs come from a girl between 2 and 10 years old with multiple sclerosis.

This clonotype was detected a few times. V usage is TRBV6-6 and J usage is TRBJ1-4; D unclear. Germline CDR1 is MNHNY and CDR2 is SVGAGI (reference sequence). Trimming pared 3 bases from V and 8 bases from J, leaving 10 bases between. CDR3 length: 13 amino acids. The CDR3 DNA follows: TGTGCCAGCAGTTATAACCTCAACGAAAAACTGTTTTTT. It encodes CASSYNLNEKLFF.

The chain joins TRBV4-2 to TRBJ2-1; possibly TRBD1 for D (6 bases). The V gene's germline CDR1 is LGHNA and CDR2 YNFKEQ. Trimming removed 2 bases at V and 12 bases at J, with 14 bases between. CDR3 length equals 13 residues. The CDR3 is CASSQWGPLGQFF. CDR3 in DNA: TGTGCCAGCAGCCAATGGGGGCCACTCGGGCAGTTCTTC.

The chain has TRBV4-3 and TRBJ2-3, with D unclear. Germline CDR1 LGHNA, CDR2 YSLEER. This CDR3 has 13 amino acids. V dropped 4 bases and J dropped 4 bases, with 9 bases sitting between them. The CDR3 spells CASSPRKADTQYF. The CDR3 DNA reads as TGCGCCAGCAGCCCAAGGAAGGCAGATACGCAGTATTTT.

This clonotype was picked up a small number of times. The rearrangement joins TRBV5-1 to TRBJ2-3, with D possibly matching TRBD1 (5 bases). V gave up 2 bases and J gave up 0 bases, with 19 bases separating them. The CDR3 is 18 residues long. Germline V gene data show CDR1 as SGHRS and CDR2 as YFSETQ. Here the CDR3 DNA reads TGCGCCAGCAGCTTCCGACCTCCTCAGACAGCTAGCACAGATACGCAGTATTTT. It encodes CASSFRPPQTASTDTQYF.

The V and J genes are TRBV12-3 or TRBV12-4 and TRBJ1-1, with D perhaps TRBD1 (5 bases). The CDR3 contains 14 residues. The germline V and J ends were trimmed by 4 bases and 6 bases, with 15 bases remaining between them. The CDR3 DNA follows: TGTGCCAGCAGTTGGGCAATTGGGGGGGCTGAAGCTTTCTTT. Amino acid sequence: CASSWAIGGAEAFF.

This clonotype showed up just a few times. The V gene is TRBV7-3, the J gene TRBJ2-1, with 10 bases matching TRBD1. The germline CDR1 and CDR2 sequences are SGHTA and FQGTGA. The CDR3 totals 16 residues. V trimming: 5 bases; J trimming: 6 bases; junction bases outside the gene matches: 10. In nucleotides, the CDR3 is TGTGCCAGCAGCCCCCAGACAGGGGGCATCGGCAATGAGCAGTTCTTC. The encoded protein is CASSPQTGGIGNEQFF.

The chain recombines TRBV29-1 with TRBJ1-2, with D perhaps TRBD1 (5 bases). CDR3 size: 13 residues. Trimming took 3 bases from V and 8 from J, leaving 16 bases between them. Looked up from germline, CDR1 is SQVTM and CDR2 is ANQGSEA. The CDR3 DNA sequence: TGCAGCGTTGATAGGGGCTCACTAAAGGGCTACACCTTC. This translates into CSVDRGSLKGYTF.

The V and J genes are TRBV27 and TRBJ1-5, with TRBD1 identical over 8 bases. Germline V gene data show CDR1 as MNHEY and CDR2 as SMNVEV (reference sequence). Trimming removed 6 bases from V and 3 bases from J; junction bases left unmatched: 7. The CDR3 runs to 15 residues. The CDR3 nucleotides read TGTGCCAGCAGGACAGGGGTTGGCAACAATCAGCCCCAGCATTTT. Translated: CASRTGVGNNQPQHF.

This clonotype was detected ten times or more. J is TRBJ2-2 and V is TRBV5-1; possibly TRBD1 for D (5 bases). The CDR3 is 15 residues long. The germline V and J ends were trimmed by 2 bases and 3 bases, with 11 bases remaining between them. The V gene's germline CDR1 is SGHRS and CDR2 YFSETQ. Here the CDR3 DNA reads TGCGCCAGCAGCTTAAGGACACTGGACACCGGGGAGCTGTTTTTT. As protein: CASSLRTLDTGELFF. Full variable domain (outside the CDR3, taken from reference TRBV5-1 and TRBJ2-2): KAGVTQTPRYLIKTRGQQVTLSCSPISGHRSVSWYQQTPGQGLQFLFEYFSETQRNKGNFPGRFSGRQFSNSRSEMNVSTLELGDSALYLCASSLRTLDTGELFFGEGSRLTVL.

The chain links TRBV15 to TRBJ1-1; D unresolved. Germline V gene lookup returns CDR1 LNHNV and CDR2 YYDKDF (reference sequence). V was pared by 5 bases and J by 1 base, with 20 bases between. The CDR3 is made up of 17 amino acids. The CDR3 region has the DNA TGTGCCACCAGCGGGCACGAGGTTGGGATGGAGAACACTGAAGCTTTCTTT. Protein sequence: CATSGHEVGMENTEAFF.